These T cell receptor beta chains were read from a single sample in a study of T-cell memory formation after mild COVID-19. MiXCR, run by TCRdb on the 5' RACE reads, gives a single entry per CDR3 protein. The repertoire holds around 130,000 distinct CDR3 sequences, with about a sixth as singletons. What was sequenced was PBMCs or a T cell subset sorted from them (not recorded which). These receptors were obtained from a man aged 18 to 35 who had mild COVID-19 (a few samples of this study predate the infection). Cell type and time point are not known. Each CDR3 is given with its conserved first and last residue. Clone size appears in some rows only: once, few, many, or a class for an expanded clone.

abundance: -; j_gene: TRBJ2-1; v_gene: TRBV7-3; CDR3aa: CASSFNGEVINEQFF
abundance: few; j_gene: TRBJ2-7; v_gene: TRBV5-8; CDR3aa: CASSHGTGDYEQYF
abundance: -; j_gene: TRBJ2-1; v_gene: TRBV19; CDR3aa: CASSTTGGWGNEQFF
abundance: few; j_gene: TRBJ2-3; v_gene: TRBV12-3/TRBV12-4; CDR3aa: CASSLAGSSSTDTQYF
abundance: -; j_gene: TRBJ1-5; v_gene: TRBV5-1; CDR3aa: CASSPTLQGSGQPQHF
abundance: -; j_gene: TRBJ2-2; v_gene: TRBV5-5; CDR3aa: CASSPRLAGGTGELFF
abundance: few; j_gene: TRBJ2-1; v_gene: TRBV3-1; CDR3aa: CASTTMGGGATFF
abundance: -; j_gene: TRBJ2-3; v_gene: TRBV24-1; CDR3aa: CATSDAAEDTQYF
abundance: few; j_gene: TRBJ2-1; v_gene: TRBV2; CDR3aa: CASSGQGGGEQFF
abundance: few; j_gene: TRBJ2-1; v_gene: TRBV4-2; CDR3aa: CASSLPGQGANEQFF
abundance: -; j_gene: TRBJ1-1; v_gene: TRBV7-9; CDR3aa: CASSFWALNTEAFF
abundance: few; j_gene: TRBJ2-7; v_gene: TRBV5-6; CDR3aa: CASSLSSYEQYF
abundance: few; j_gene: TRBJ2-2; v_gene: TRBV24-1; CDR3aa: CATSDSISNTGELFF
abundance: -; j_gene: TRBJ2-2; v_gene: TRBV25-1; CDR3aa: CASSTPSGAGELFF
abundance: -; j_gene: TRBJ1-1; v_gene: TRBV11-2; CDR3aa: CASSSLRGSLGAFF
abundance: few; j_gene: TRBJ2-5; v_gene: TRBV15; CDR3aa: CATSRDRAEETQYF
abundance: -; j_gene: TRBJ2-1; v_gene: TRBV29-1; CDR3aa: CSVTTGNEQFF
abundance: -; j_gene: TRBJ2-1; v_gene: TRBV6-1; CDR3aa: CASTGTSGANNEQFF
abundance: -; j_gene: TRBJ1-5; v_gene: TRBV18; CDR3aa: CASHGQLNQPQHF
abundance: -; j_gene: TRBJ2-1; v_gene: TRBV7-2; CDR3aa: CASSQPLAGGSNEQFF
abundance: -; j_gene: TRBJ2-1; v_gene: TRBV10-3; CDR3aa: CAISEPLGRGDNEQFF
abundance: -; j_gene: TRBJ1-5; v_gene: TRBV18; CDR3aa: CASSPGGRGVNQPQHF
abundance: few; j_gene: TRBJ1-2; v_gene: TRBV6-6; CDR3aa: CASSSVLTNYGYTF
abundance: many; j_gene: TRBJ2-5; v_gene: TRBV4-2; CDR3aa: CASSQSETQYF
abundance: -; j_gene: TRBJ1-1; v_gene: TRBV12-3/TRBV12-4; CDR3aa: CASSVLEDTEAFF
abundance: many; j_gene: TRBJ2-3; v_gene: TRBV20-1; CDR3aa: CSAKLADTQYF
abundance: -; j_gene: TRBJ1-2; v_gene: TRBV12-3/TRBV12-4; CDR3aa: CASSLGAGRGGYTF
abundance: -; j_gene: TRBJ1-3; v_gene: TRBV12-3/TRBV12-4; CDR3aa: CASSLAGTGNTIYF
abundance: -; j_gene: TRBJ2-2; v_gene: TRBV5-1; CDR3aa: CASSRGTSNTGELFF
abundance: few; j_gene: TRBJ2-3; v_gene: TRBV6-2/TRBV6-3; CDR3aa: CASSYPSRGLRTTDTQYF
abundance: -; j_gene: TRBJ1-2; v_gene: TRBV5-1; CDR3aa: CASSLVPDYGYTF
abundance: few; j_gene: TRBJ2-3; v_gene: TRBV5-1; CDR3aa: CASLGGSTDTQYF
abundance: few; j_gene: TRBJ2-7; v_gene: TRBV4-3; CDR3aa: CASSQAPGQGTYEQYF
abundance: few; j_gene: TRBJ2-5; v_gene: TRBV9; CDR3aa: CASSAQQGRETQYF
abundance: few; j_gene: TRBJ1-1; v_gene: TRBV5-1; CDR3aa: CASSIRTGEAFF
abundance: -; j_gene: TRBJ1-2; v_gene: TRBV11-2; CDR3aa: CASSLNRDRNYGYTF
abundance: -; j_gene: TRBJ2-2; v_gene: TRBV6-5; CDR3aa: CASSFDRGLGTGELFF
abundance: -; j_gene: TRBJ2-3; v_gene: TRBV7-2; CDR3aa: CASSVQTGLAGGADTQYF
abundance: -; j_gene: TRBJ1-1; v_gene: TRBV6-6; CDR3aa: CASSYGGGRTEAFF
abundance: few; j_gene: TRBJ1-2; v_gene: TRBV6-1; CDR3aa: CASSGSSYYGYTF
abundance: -; j_gene: TRBJ2-1; v_gene: TRBV6-2/TRBV6-3; CDR3aa: CASSFSGGAVEQFF